One and the same sample provided the 24 T cell receptor beta chains below, sequenced in a study of response to subunit inactivated influenza vaccine. TCRdb independently ran MiXCR on the RT-PCR reads; one entry per CDR3 protein. This sample has more than 400,000 distinct CDR3 sequences, with about a tenth found just once. The sample in question was PBMCs from blood, obtained 40 to 50 days after vaccination. These receptors originate from a man in his forties or fifties who received an inactivated influenza vaccine.

The chain uses TRBV6-1 and TRBJ1-1; unclear D gene. From germline, CDR1 is MNHNS and CDR2 SASEGT. The CDR3 loop spans 14 amino acids. V was clipped by 4 bases and J by 1 base, with 10 bases between them. For the CDR3, the DNA is TGTGCCAGCAGTGGGATAGACCGGAACACTGAAGCTTTCTTT. Protein product: CASSGIDRNTEAFF.

This clonotype was seen a few times. The chain carries TRBV4-2 and TRBJ2-7; TRBD2 aligns across 7 bases. V trimming: 0 bases; J trimming: 3 bases; junction bases outside the gene matches: 17. In germline, CDR1 is LGHNA, CDR2 YNFKEQ. This CDR3 comprises 19 residues. CDR3 protein: CASSQDFPFVGRGDYEQYF. The CDR3 DNA reads as TGTGCCAGCAGCCAAGATTTCCCCTTCGTGGGGAGGGGAGACTACGAGCAGTACTTC.

The chain combines TRBV4-2 with TRBJ2-1; the match to TRBD2 covers 11 bases. The CDR3 runs 20 residues. Germline CDR1 is LGHNA and CDR2 is YNFKEQ. With V trimmed by 2 bases and J by 0 bases, 12 bases remained unmatched. The CDR3 here is CASSQSLAGGPQSSYNEQFF. The CDR3 DNA reads TGTGCCAGCAGCCAAAGCCTAGCGGGAGGTCCCCAGAGCTCCTACAATGAGCAGTTCTTC.

The chain uses TRBV27 and TRBJ2-1, with 11 bases lining up with TRBD2. The CDR3 sequence is 17 residues long. The germline V gene encodes CDR1 MNHEY and CDR2 SMNVEV (reference sequence). V dropped 4 bases and J dropped 5; count of bases not matched to a gene: 10. The CDR3 DNA sequence: TGTGCCAGCAGTTCAAGACTAGCGGGAAGGTGGCACAATGAGCAGTTCTTC. Translation: CASSSRLAGRWHNEQFF.

This clonotype was counted between two and nine times. This rearrangement joins TRBV2 to TRBJ2-1, with a possible D match to TRBD1 (6 bases). CDR1 is SNHLY, CDR2 FYNNEI, per germline. The length of the CDR3 is 13 residues. Trimming removed 3 bases from V and 9 bases from J, with 12 bases in between. The CDR3 spells CASSENRESEQFF. The CDR3 nucleotides read TGTGCCAGCAGTGAGAACAGGGAGAGTGAGCAGTTCTTC. The full variable domain, with the rest looked up from reference TRBV2 and TRBJ2-1, is EPEVTQTPSHQVTQMGQEVILRCVPISNHLYFYWYRQILGQKVEFLVSFYNNEISEKSEIFDDQFSVERPDGSNFTLKIRSTKLEDSAMYFCASSENRESEQFFGPGTRLTVL.

In DNA, the CDR3 is TGTGCCAGCAGTGACTTGCGGGCCAATGAGCAGTTCTTC. As protein: CASSDLRANEQFF. V and J are TRBV6-4 and TRBJ2-1; D perhaps matches TRBD2 (5 bases). The length of the CDR3 is 13 residues. V lost 1 base, J lost 6 bases, and 7 bases lay in between. Germline CDR1 MRHNA, CDR2 SNTAGT.

This clonotype occurred a few times. This sequence joins TRBV15 and TRBJ2-3; unclear D gene. V dropped 0 bases and J dropped 7 bases, with 14 bases sitting between them. The germline CDR1 and CDR2 sequences are LNHNV and YYDKDF (reference sequence). The CDR3 length is 15 residues. DNA for the CDR3: TGTGCCACCAGCAGAGATAGAACGGCCTGGAATACGCAGTATTTT. As protein: CATSRDRTAWNTQYF.

This clonotype was observed many times. The J gene is TRBJ2-1, the V gene TRBV5-1, with a weak D call TRBD2 (6 bases). The germline V gene has CDR1 SGHRS and CDR2 YFSETQ. The CDR3 contains 14 residues. With 1 base removed from V and 7 bases from J, the gap between germline ends came to 12 bases. CDR3 DNA: TGCGCCAGCAGCTTGCGGGAGCTGATAAATGAGCAGTTCTTC. Protein: CASSLRELINEQFF. Variable domain in full (rest from reference TRBV5-1 and TRBJ2-1): KAGVTQTPRYLIKTRGQQVTLSCSPISGHRSVSWYQQTPGQGLQFLFEYFSETQRNKGNFPGRFSGRQFSNSRSEMNVSTLELGDSALYLCASSLRELINEQFFGPGTRLTVL.

As for this clonotype: One end of the junction is discordant with germline, which a read error may explain. The CDR3 loop reads CSARAGNTGKLFF. CDR3 coding DNA: TGCAGTGCTAGGGCAGGGAACACCGGGAAGCTGTTTTTT. This sequence joins TRBV20-1 and TRBJ2-2, with D perhaps matching TRBD1 or TRBD2 (5 bases each). The CDR3 consists of 13 residues. Germline lookup yields CDR1 DFQATT and CDR2 SNEGSKA (reference sequence).

This clonotype was counted between two and nine times. CDR3 loop: CASSKESLRTNSPLHF. DNA of the CDR3: TGTGCCAGCAGCAAGGAGTCCCTACGGACCAATTCACCCCTCCACTTT. The chain uses TRBV3-1 and TRBJ1-6; D gene uncertain. CDR3 length equals 16 residues. V was pared by 5 bases and J by 7 bases, with 18 bases between. CDR1 is LGHDT, CDR2 YNNKEL, per germline (reference sequence).

This clonotype was seen at least ten times. V gene TRBV4-3 combines with J gene TRBJ2-1, with 7 bases fitting TRBD2. CDR1 and CDR2 from the germline V gene are LGHNA and YSLEER. V trimming: 2 bases; J trimming: 0 bases; junction bases outside the gene matches: 1. The CDR3 covers 15 residues. The CDR3 DNA follows: TGCGCCAGCAGCCAAAGACTAGCCTCCTACAATGAGCAGTTCTTC. Protein product: CASSQRLASYNEQFF.

This clonotype showed up many times. The chain is built from TRBV29-1 and TRBJ2-7, with D tentatively TRBD2 (5 bases). CDR3 size: 13 residues. V shed 3 bases and J shed 0 bases, with 9 bases lying between them. Germline V gene lookup returns CDR1 SQVTM and CDR2 ANQGSEA. The CDR3 region has the DNA TGCAGCGTTGATTTCGGGATCTCCTACGAGCAGTACTTC. Translating it yields CSVDFGISYEQYF.

This clonotype has just a few counts. V is TRBV5-1 and J is TRBJ2-1; D may be TRBD1 (5 bases). The V end was cut by 0 bases, the J end by 2 bases, with 9 bases between. There are 15 residues in the CDR3. Germline CDR1 SGHRS, CDR2 YFSETQ. The DNA of the CDR3 is TGCGCCAGCAGCTTGGGACCGACAGCCTACAATGAGCAGTTCTTC. Translated: CASSLGPTAYNEQFF.

The gene calls are TRBV6-1 and TRBJ2-4, with D unresolved. The CDR3 extends over 14 amino acids. Germline V gene sequence: CDR1 MNHNS, CDR2 SASEGT. The ends were cut back, 4 bases at V and 0 bases at J, with 7 bases in the middle. The CDR3: CASSVTLAKNIQYF. The CDR3 nucleotides read TGTGCCAGCAGTGTCACTCTAGCCAAAAACATTCAGTACTTC.

This clonotype was detected only a few times. The gene calls are TRBV6-6 and TRBJ2-1, with D perhaps matching TRBD1 (5 bases). The V and J ends lost 8 bases and 0 bases respectively, with 8 bases between them. Germline V CDR1 and CDR2: MNHNY, SVGAGI (reference sequence). This CDR3 contains 13 residues. DNA of the CDR3: TGTGCCAGCCGAGACAGCTCCTACAATGAGCAGTTCTTC. Translated: CASRDSSYNEQFF.

This clonotype was counted only a few times. The rearrangement links TRBV7-2 to TRBJ2-3; 10 nucleotides align to TRBD2. The CDR3 spans 16 residues. The V segment lost 5 bases and the J segment 2 bases; nucleotides outside the gene matches: 7. Germline CDR1 reads SGHTA; CDR2 reads FQGNSA. The CDR3 here is CASSLLAGKPTDTQYF. The CDR3, as DNA: TGTGCCAGCAGCCTACTAGCGGGAAAACCCACAGATACGCAGTATTTT.

This clonotype has just a few counts. The chain combines TRBV10-3 with TRBJ2-1; 8 bases are shared with TRBD2. This CDR3 contains 15 residues. CDR1 is ENHRY, CDR2 SYGVKD, per germline. V shed 5 bases, J shed 7 bases, and the junction held 10 bases outside the gene matches. The CDR3 DNA sequence: TGTGCCATCAGTCGGGAGGGCTTCTCAGGGAATGAGCAGTTCTTC. Residues: CAISREGFSGNEQFF.

This clonotype was picked up a small number of times. The V and J genes are TRBV6-5 and TRBJ1-2; D might be TRBD1 (5 bases). The CDR3 has 14 residues. V lost 3 bases and J lost 7, with 15 bases in between. The germline V gene encodes CDR1 MNHEY and CDR2 SVGAGI. This CDR3 is CASSYGGLAGGYTF. The CDR3 nucleotides read TGTGCCAGCAGTTATGGGGGACTGGCAGGTGGCTACACCTTC.

This sequence joins TRBV10-3 and TRBJ1-3, with D perhaps matching TRBD1 (5 bases). V lost 6 bases and J 0 bases, leaving 12 bases between the germline ends. The CDR3 is 15 amino acids. CDR1 is ENHRY and CDR2 is SYGVKD in the germline V gene. DNA for the CDR3: TGTGCCATCAGCCCGGGACTGGGCTCTGGAAACACCATATATTTT. It is translated as CAISPGLGSGNTIYF.

The chain joins TRBV28 to TRBJ2-7; TRBD2 aligns across 9 bases. CDR3 size: 12 residues. Germline V gene sequence: CDR1 MDHEN, CDR2 SYDVKM. Unmatched junction bases numbered 2, after V lost 1 base and J lost 10 bases. CDR3 nucleotide sequence: TGTGCCAGCAGTTTATCGCGGGGGGGACAGTACTTC. Protein sequence: CASSLSRGGQYF.

This clonotype has only a few counts. The chain joins TRBV7-2 to TRBJ2-1, with D perhaps matching TRBD2 (5 bases). The CDR3 contains 14 residues. In germline, CDR1 is SGHTA, CDR2 FQGNSA. V lost 6 bases and J lost 4, with 13 bases in between. The CDR3, as DNA: TGTGCCAGCAGTCCCGGACGGGAATACAATGAGCAGTTCTTC. Protein: CASSPGREYNEQFF. Full variable domain (rest looked up from reference TRBV7-2 and TRBJ2-1): GAGVSQSPSNKVTEKGKDVELRCDPISGHTALYWYRQSLGQGLEFLIYFQGNSAPDKSGLPSDRFSAERTGGSVSTLTIQRTQQEDSAVYLCASSPGREYNEQFFGPGTRLTVL.

The chain uses TRBV6-1 and TRBJ2-5, with a possible D match to TRBD1 (6 bases). CDR3 size: 16 residues. CDR1 and CDR2 (germline): MNHNS, SASEGT. V shed 6 bases and J shed 5 bases, with 22 bases lying between them. The CDR3 region has the DNA TGTGCCAGCAGGCCCAATGCAGGGGTAGTATATGAGACCCAGTACTTC. Translating it yields CASRPNAGVVYETQYF.

The CDR3 DNA follows: TGTGCCAGCAGTTACCGAGGGGAAAACTATGGCTACACCTTC. Translating it yields CASSYRGENYGYTF. The rearrangement links TRBV6-5 to TRBJ1-2, with D possibly matching TRBD1 (5 bases). CDR3 size: 14 residues. The V gene lost 2 bases and the J gene lost 2 bases, with 9 bases spanning the gap. The germline V gene has CDR1 MNHEY and CDR2 SVGAGI.

This clonotype was counted many times. The V and J genes are TRBV12-3 or TRBV12-4 and TRBJ2-3; D is tentatively TRBD1 or TRBD2 (5 bases each). The CDR3 runs to 15 residues. The V end was cut by 6 bases, the J end by 0 bases, with 13 bases between. CDR3 sequence reads: CASSAGTGSTDTQYF. The CDR3 nucleotides are TGTGCCAGCAGCGCCGGGACGGGAAGCACAGATACGCAGTATTTT.